The 16 T cell receptor beta chains listed next were all sequenced from one sample in a study. TCRdb redid the calling of the RT-PCR reads with MiXCR, one entry per CDR3 protein. The sample holds about 680,000 distinct CDR3 sequences; 13% to 15% are singletons and the top ten take roughly 3.9%. Source material: memory CD4+ T cells from blood. The receptors were gathered from a female donor in good health, serving as a healthy control.

This clonotype was recorded many times. This chain joins TRBV7-2 and TRBJ2-1, with no clear D. Trimming took off 1 base at V and 0 bases at J, with 7 bases between the two ends. Germline V gene lookup returns CDR1 SGHTA and CDR2 FQGNSA. CDR3 length equals 15 residues. This CDR3 is CASSLDFSSYNEQFF. CDR3 DNA: TGTGCCAGCAGCTTAGACTTTAGCTCCTACAATGAGCAGTTCTTC.

This clonotype was seen more than once but under ten times. This sequence joins TRBV12-3 or TRBV12-4 and TRBJ1-1; D not resolved. CDR3 length: 14 residues. With 8 bases removed from V and 2 bases from J, the gap between germline ends came to 15 bases. The chain's CDR3 is CASRRRGGNTEAFF. DNA for the CDR3: TGTGCCAGCCGGCGACGGGGAGGCAACACTGAAGCTTTCTTT.

The V and J genes are TRBV3-1 and TRBJ1-6; D uncertain. Germline V gene sequence: CDR1 LGHDT, CDR2 YNNKEL (reference sequence). The CDR3 extends over 10 amino acids. The V gene lost 8 bases and the J gene lost 8 bases, with 4 bases spanning the gap. Here the CDR3 reads CASGYSPLHF. DNA of the CDR3: TGTGCCAGCGGCTATTCACCCCTCCACTTT.

The chain recombines TRBV28 with TRBJ2-1, with D perhaps matching TRBD1 (5 bases). This CDR3 is built from 14 residues. Trimming removed 6 bases at V and 3 bases at J, with 12 bases between. CDR1 is MDHEN and CDR2 is SYDVKM in the germline V gene. This CDR3 reads CASSPGIFYNEQFF. The CDR3 DNA follows: TGTGCCAGCAGCCCAGGGATTTTCTACAATGAGCAGTTCTTC.

There are a few counts of this clonotype. This chain links TRBV15 with TRBJ1-2; D ambiguous. Germline assignment: CDR1 LNHNV and CDR2 YYDKDF (reference sequence). The CDR3 is 12 residues long. V lost 0 bases and J lost 9, with 8 bases in between. CDR3 amino acids: CATSRDSGRYTF. The CDR3, as DNA: TGTGCCACCAGCAGAGATAGCGGCCGCTACACCTTC.

This clonotype was counted between two and nine times. The chain joins TRBV7-9 to TRBJ1-4; D call uncertain. This CDR3 region has 15 residues. Germline assignment: CDR1 SEHNR and CDR2 FQNEAQ (reference sequence). Trimming shortened V by 4 bases and J by 5 bases, and 14 bases separated the two germline ends. The chain's CDR3 is CASSSEVLGNEKLFF. The CDR3 nucleotides are TGTGCCAGCAGCTCCGAGGTTTTGGGGAATGAAAAACTGTTTTTT.

This clonotype came up many times. Written as DNA, the CDR3 is TGCAGTGCTAGGCCCCAGAGCCTTAGCTATGGCTACACCTTC. Translated: CSARPQSLSYGYTF. The chain carries TRBV20-1 and TRBJ1-2; no clear D. The CDR3 extends over 14 amino acids. V was cut by 3 bases and J by 4 bases, with 15 bases left in between. Germline CDR1 and CDR2: DFQATT and SNEGSKA (reference sequence).

This clonotype was observed a handful of times. V usage is TRBV7-9 and J usage is TRBJ2-1, with D unclear. There are 16 residues in the CDR3. The V end lost 4 bases, the J end lost 0 bases, and 13 bases lay between the germline ends. Germline CDR1 and CDR2: SEHNR and FQNEAQ (reference sequence). The DNA of the CDR3 is TGTGCCAGCAGCTCATTCATCCAGAGCTCCTACAATGAGCAGTTCTTC. Its translation is CASSSFIQSSYNEQFF.

The sample holds many counts of this clonotype. As DNA, the CDR3 is TGCAGCGTTGACCAGGACAGGGTGAGGTATGAGCAGTTCTTC. Translation gives CSVDQDRVRYEQFF. The chain links TRBV29-1 to TRBJ2-1, with 8 nucleotides matching TRBD1. The V and J ends lost 3 bases and 8 bases, in that order; junction bases with no gene match: 9. Germline assignment: CDR1 SQVTM and CDR2 ANQGSEA. The CDR3 is 14 residues long.

This clonotype was seen only a few times. The chain employs TRBV6-6 and TRBJ2-1; D is perhaps TRBD1 (6 bases). Germline V CDR1 and CDR2: MNHNY, SVGAGI (reference sequence). Trimming pared 0 bases from V and 4 bases from J, leaving 13 bases between. There are 16 residues in the CDR3. The CDR3, as DNA: TGTGCCAGCAGTTACTCGGGGGCGCGGAGGTACAATGAGCAGTTCTTC. Translated: CASSYSGARRYNEQFF.

This clonotype showed up many times. This chain joins TRBV29-1 and TRBJ2-7; 8 bases map to TRBD1. The germline gives CDR1 SQVTM, CDR2 ANQGSEA. The V and J ends lost 4 bases and 3 bases, in that order; junction bases with no gene match: 5. This CDR3 has 13 amino acids. The CDR3 sequence: CSVGSGGIYEQYF. The CDR3 coding sequence is TGCAGCGTTGGGTCAGGGGGCATCTACGAGCAGTACTTC.

The chain is built from TRBV5-1 and TRBJ2-3, with TRBD2 as a possible D gene (6 bases). CDR1 is SGHRS, CDR2 YFSETQ, per germline. The CDR3 totals 15 residues. Trimming took 2 bases from V and 4 from J, leaving 14 bases between them. The chain's CDR3 is CASSFFGGKADTQYF. CDR3 bases: TGCGCCAGCAGCTTCTTTGGGGGGAAGGCAGATACGCAGTATTTT.

The chain carries TRBV7-6 and TRBJ1-3; TRBD1 might be the D (5 bases). This CDR3 has 18 amino acids. Trimming stripped 0 bases from V and 0 bases from J, with 15 bases between. Germline CDR1 is SGHVS and CDR2 is FNYEAQ. DNA of the CDR3: TGTGCCAGCAGCTTAGCGTCAGGCGACAGAAGCTCTGGAAACACCATATATTTT. Protein sequence: CASSLASGDRSSGNTIYF. Together with reference TRBV7-6 and TRBJ1-3, the CDR3 gives the full variable domain: GAGVSQSPRYKVTKRGQDVALRCDPISGHVSLYWYRQALGQGPEFLTYFNYEAQQDKSGLPNDRFSAERPEGSISTLTIQRTEQRDSAMYRCASSLASGDRSSGNTIYFGEGSWLTVV.

The V and J genes are TRBV5-4 and TRBJ2-5; 9 bases are shared with TRBD1. CDR3 length: 14 amino acids. CDR1 and CDR2 (germline): SGHNT, YYREEE (reference sequence). V shed 4 bases, J shed 5 bases, and the junction held 6 bases outside the gene matches. The CDR3 coding sequence is TGTGCCAGCAGCCCGGGACAGGGATATGAGACCCAGTACTTC. This codes for CASSPGQGYETQYF.

The genes are TRBV7-2 and TRBJ1-2; D is unclear. Germline lookup yields CDR1 SGHTA and CDR2 FQGNSA. This CDR3 is 15 amino acids long. V was shortened by 5 bases and J by 0 bases, with 13 bases between the two germline ends. CDR3 protein: CASSLSAASNYGYTF. The DNA for the CDR3 is TGTGCCAGCAGCCTATCAGCCGCTTCTAACTATGGCTACACCTTC.

This clonotype was picked up a small number of times. The gene calls are TRBV7-8 and TRBJ2-3; D may correspond to TRBD1 or TRBD2 (7 bases each). The CDR3 loop spans 13 amino acids. Trimming removed 2 bases at V and 15 bases at J, with 18 bases between. Per germline, CDR1 SGHVS and CDR2 FQNEAQ. CDR3 sequence reads: CASSLQTRGGQYF. The CDR3 region has the DNA TGTGCCAGCAGCTTACAAACCAGGGGGGGACAATATTTT.